Below, 7 T cell receptor beta chains from the same sample are listed, as sequenced in a study of CD4 and CD8 cells across lung adenocarcinoma regions. TCRdb re-called the PCR reads with MiXCR, one entry per CDR3 protein. The data hold roughly 18,000 distinct CDR3 sequences, with roughly 51% observed a single time. The sample was CD8+ T cells from the center of a lung tumor. The receptors here all came from a female donor with lung adenocarcinoma. The CD4 and CD8 labels of this study may be unreliable.

The rearrangement joins TRBV6-1 to TRBJ1-2, with TRBD1 identical over 7 bases. The CDR3 has 13 amino acids. CDR1 MNHNS and CDR2 SASEGT come from the germline V gene. The trim removed 7 bases at V and 5 bases at J, leaving 7 bases unmatched. CDR3 coding DNA: TGTGCCAGCACCTACAGGGGTAATTATGGCTACACCTTC. Residues: CASTYRGNYGYTF.

This chain uses TRBV12-3 or TRBV12-4 with TRBJ2-1, with 9 bases aligning to TRBD2. The V and J ends lost 6 bases and 2 bases, in that order; junction bases with no gene match: 5. This CDR3 contains 15 residues. DNA of the CDR3: TGTGCCAGCAGCCCTAGCGGGAACGCCTACAATGAGCAGTTCTTC. Translation gives CASSPSGNAYNEQFF.

The V call is TRBV7-6, the J call TRBJ2-2, with D perhaps assigned TRBD1 or TRBD2 (5 bases each). This CDR3 region has 16 residues. Germline CDR1 and CDR2: SGHVS and FNYEAQ. Trimming shortened V by 2 bases and J by 5 bases, and 15 bases separated the two germline ends. The CDR3 sequence: CASSLTGTFGTGELFF. The CDR3, as DNA: TGTGCCAGCAGCTTAACCGGGACGTTTGGTACCGGGGAGCTGTTTTTT.

This clonotype was seen ten or more times. The chain has TRBV6-5 and TRBJ2-1, with 7 bases lining up with TRBD1. The germline CDR1 and CDR2 sequences are MNHEY and SVGAGI. Trimming at V came to 5 bases and at J to 10 bases, leaving 5 bases not matched to a gene. The CDR3 has 12 residues. CDR3 sequence (DNA): TGTGCCAGCAGTCGACAGGGTGACGAGCAGTTCTTC. Encoded protein: CASSRQGDEQFF.

In the case of this clonotype: The junction differs from germline at one of its ends, possibly a read error. The chain carries TRBV12-3 or TRBV12-4 and TRBJ2-4; 10 bases are a match to TRBD2. The CDR3 has 18 amino acids. Written as DNA, the CDR3 is TGTGCCAGCAGTCGGACGAGCGGGGGGGCCCGTCCCCAAGACATCCAGTACTTC. Protein sequence: CASSRTSGGARPQDIQYF.

This clonotype was counted many times. CDR3 nucleotide sequence: TGTGCCAGCAGCCACCCTGGGACTAGCGGGACCTCCTACAATGAGCAGTTCTTC. This sequence encodes CASSHPGTSGTSYNEQFF. The gene calls are TRBV6-1 and TRBJ2-1, with 13 nucleotides matching TRBD2. The V segment lost 6 bases and the J segment 0 bases; nucleotides outside the gene matches: 8. CDR1 is MNHNS, CDR2 SASEGT, per germline. The CDR3 runs 18 residues.

By its share, this clonotype is medium-sized. The chain links TRBV6-5 to TRBJ2-5; TRBD1 might be the D (6 bases). Germline V gene lookup returns CDR1 MNHEY and CDR2 SVGAGI. There are 16 residues in the CDR3. V was cut by 4 bases and J by 4 bases, with 19 bases left in between. In DNA form, the CDR3 reads TGTGCCAGCAGTTCTCGGACAGATCCTCCAAGAGAGACCCAGTACTTC. It is translated as CASSSRTDPPRETQYF.